This T cell receptor (beta chain) was captured in a study of T cells in Graves' hyperthyroidism and ophthalmopathy. Subjects with ophthalmopathy showed a Clinical Activity Score no lower than 3, a NOSPECS grade no lower than 4, and a duration shorter than 3 months. This clonotype was observed at least ten times. The junction and the germline gene differ at one end; a read error may be behind it. The CDR3 is 13 amino acids. Germline V lookup: CDR1 SQVTM, CDR2 ANQGSEA. Amplification of TCR beta CDR3 regions used RNA as the template. First-round RT-PCR targeting the TCR CDR3 was performed with the HTBI primer set. One entry per CDR3 protein results from TCRdb running MiXCR on the multiplex PCR reads. The sample contains 500,000 to 600,000 distinct CDR3 sequences, 15% to 20% of which appear only once.

The TCR comes from a man aged 40-50 years with Graves' ophthalmopathy. Sequenced input: blood. This chain joins TRBV29-1 and TRBJ2-5; TRBD2 matches 8 bases. CDR3 nucleotide sequence: TGCAGCGTTGGGGCGGGGGGCCAAGGGACCCAGTACTTC. Protein sequence: CSVGAGGQGTQYF.